The 17 T cell receptor beta chains below all came from one sample that was sequenced in a study of blood T cell repertoires in COVID-19. Clones were sequenced by immunoSEQ multiplex PCR, and TCRdb holds only the in-frame ones, with some missing. This table holds roughly 20,000 clones, about three quarters found once. The sample comprised peripheral blood. Receptor source: a man between 60 and 75 years old with acute or convalescent COVID-19.

V is TRBV25-1 and J is TRBJ1-6; D gene ambiguous. The germline gives CDR1 MGHDK, CDR2 SYGVNS. The V end was cut by 7 bases, the J end by 14 bases, with 12 bases between. The CDR3 extends over 11 amino acids. CDR3 in amino acids: CASTSDRALHF. As DNA, the CDR3 is TGTGCCAGCACCTCCGACCGGGCCCTCCACTTT.

As DNA, the CDR3 is TGTGCCACCAGTGATCCCCGTGCCGGGGGGAATGAAAAACTGTTTTTT. This sequence encodes CATSDPRAGGNEKLFF. This rearrangement joins TRBV24-1 to TRBJ1-4; D possibly corresponds to TRBD1 (5 bases). Trimming took 3 bases from V and 5 from J, leaving 15 bases between them. The CDR3 runs to 16 residues. Germline values: CDR1 KGHDR, CDR2 SFDVKD.

The genes are TRBV5-8 and TRBJ1-2, with 7 bases that match TRBD1. The CDR3 totals 16 residues. CDR1 and CDR2 from the germline V gene are SGHTS and YDEGEE. V shed 2 bases and J 5 bases; nucleotides not matched to a gene: 12. CDR3 in DNA: TGTGCCAGCAGCTTTGGGACAGCATCTCTTTATTATGGCTACACCTTC. Protein sequence: CASSFGTASLYYGYTF.

This clone was seen more than once but under ten times. The chain employs TRBV5-4 and TRBJ1-2, with D possibly matching TRBD1 (5 bases). Germline V gives CDR1 SGHNT, CDR2 YYREEE (reference sequence). The CDR3 spans 19 residues. With 9 bases removed from V and 2 bases from J, the gap between germline ends came to 32 bases. This CDR3 reads CAIRITVGGVDSLNYGYTF. The DNA for the CDR3 is TGTGCCATCAGGATCACCGTAGGAGGGGTTGATAGTCTAAACTATGGCTACACCTTC. Using reference TRBV5-4 and TRBJ1-2 for the parts outside the CDR3, the full variable domain is ETGVTQSPTHLIKTRGQQVTLRCSSQSGHNTVSWYQQALGQGPQFIFQYYREEENGRGNFPPRFSGLQFPNYSSELNVNALELDDSALYLCAIRITVGGVDSLNYGYTFGSGTRLTVV.

V is TRBV30 and J is TRBJ2-6; 8 nucleotides line up with TRBD2. V trimming: 0 bases; J trimming: 0 bases; junction bases outside the gene matches: 13. Looked up from germline, CDR1 is GTSNPN and CDR2 is SVGIG (reference sequence). The CDR3 spans 20 residues. CDR3 amino acids: CAWSVHWGSGASSGANVLTF. CDR3 sequence (DNA): TGTGCCTGGAGTGTACACTGGGGTAGCGGGGCCTCCTCTGGGGCCAACGTCCTGACTTTC.

In regard to this clone: This CDR3 is also generated by other DNA sequences in the sample. The CDR3 reads CASSLHRNTIYF. The CDR3 DNA is TGTGCCAGTAGCCTCCACAGAAACACCATATATTTT. The chain joins TRBV19 to TRBJ1-3; D unresolved. The CDR3 contains 12 residues. V lost 6 bases and J 5 bases, leaving 8 bases between the germline ends. Germline V gives CDR1 LNHDA, CDR2 SQIVND (reference sequence).

This chain joins TRBV27 and TRBJ1-2; a weak D match, TRBD1 (5 bases). Germline CDR1 reads MNHEY; CDR2 reads SMNVEV (reference sequence). CDR3 length: 17 residues. V lost 5 bases, J lost 4 bases, and 23 bases lay in between. The CDR3 nucleotides read TGTGCCAGCAGTCCCCTCGGGGGGGAAGGCCTCGGCTATGGCTACACCTTC. This translates into CASSPLGGEGLGYGYTF.

This chain links TRBV9 with TRBJ1-4; D uncertain. The CDR3 loop spans 14 amino acids. V was clipped by 5 bases and J by 7 bases, with 15 bases between them. Germline V gene data show CDR1 as SGDLS and CDR2 as YYNGEE. The CDR3, as DNA: TGTGCCAGCAGTCCACTGTCTTCGAGTGAAAAACTGTTTTTT. Translated, it gives CASSPLSSSEKLFF.

This sequence joins TRBV24-1 and TRBJ1-2, with D possibly being TRBD1 (5 bases). The V gene lost 1 base and the J gene lost 6 bases, with 8 bases spanning the gap. The CDR3 runs 13 residues. Germline assignment: CDR1 KGHDR and CDR2 SFDVKD. CDR3 DNA: TGTGCCACCAGTGATTTCGGAGGGGATGGCTACACCTTC. This translates into CATSDFGGDGYTF.

There are a few counts of this clone. The rearrangement joins TRBV18 to TRBJ2-7; D not certain. The CDR3 is made up of 13 amino acids. Germline CDR1 and CDR2: KGHSH and LQKENI. V lost 5 bases and J lost 7, with 15 bases in between. CDR3 sequence reads: CASSGLENREQYF. Here the CDR3 DNA reads TGTGCCAGCTCAGGGTTGGAGAATAGAGAGCAGTACTTC.

This chain joins TRBV5-5 and TRBJ2-5; tentative D call: TRBD2 (5 bases). The V end was cut by 4 bases, the J end by 0 bases, with 10 bases between. The CDR3 has 14 residues. The germline gives CDR1 SGHKS, CDR2 YYEKEE (reference sequence). CDR3 sequence: CASSNPGNQETQYF. CDR3 DNA sequence: TGTGCCAGCAGCAACCCCGGGAACCAAGAGACCCAGTACTTC.

This chain connects TRBV2 to TRBJ1-5; maybe TRBD1 (6 bases). Germline CDR1 is SNHLY and CDR2 is FYNNEI. The CDR3 runs 15 residues. The germline V and J ends were trimmed by 7 bases and 4 bases, with 17 bases remaining between them. The CDR3 is CASTSLDRLNQPQHF. CDR3 coding DNA: TGTGCCAGCACCAGCCTAGACAGGCTAAATCAGCCCCAGCATTTT.

Only one count was recorded for this clone. This chain links TRBV9 with TRBJ2-1, with 10 positions matching TRBD2. Germline CDR1 is SGDLS and CDR2 is YYNGEE. Trimming removed 4 bases from V and 4 bases from J; junction bases left unmatched: 5. This CDR3 region has 15 residues. The CDR3 region is CASSRGLAVYNEQFF. CDR3 bases: TGTGCCAGCAGCAGAGGACTAGCGGTTTACAATGAGCAGTTCTTC.

This clone was detected only a few times. This chain uses TRBV19 with TRBJ1-2, with 12 bases identical to TRBD1. J gave up 7 bases and V 3 bases, and 3 bases lay outside the gene matches. CDR1 is LNHDA and CDR2 is SQIVND in the germline V gene (reference sequence). The CDR3 extends over 14 amino acids. Here the CDR3 reads CASSMGQGAGGYTF. The CDR3 coding sequence is TGTGCCAGTAGTATGGGACAGGGGGCAGGTGGCTACACCTTC.

The CDR3: CATSREARGGNEQFF. The CDR3 region has the DNA TGTGCCACCAGCAGAGAGGCCAGGGGTGGGAATGAGCAGTTCTTC. This sequence joins TRBV15 and TRBJ2-1, with TRBD1 as a possible D gene (6 bases). The CDR3 sequence is 15 residues long. Germline-derived CDR1 and CDR2 are LNHNV and YYDKDF (reference sequence). Deletions cut 0 bases from V and 7 bases from J, with 13 bases between.

This chain joins TRBV4-2 and TRBJ2-2; a possible D gene is TRBD2 (5 bases). This CDR3 has 16 residues. V lost 0 bases and J 2 bases, leaving 10 bases between the germline ends. The V gene's germline CDR1 is LGHNA and CDR2 YNFKEQ. CDR3 amino acids: CASSQDDGVNTGELFF. CDR3 DNA sequence: TGTGCCAGCAGCCAAGATGACGGGGTCAACACCGGGGAGCTGTTTTTT.

Here the CDR3 DNA reads TGCGCCAGCAGTGAGTCGATAGGAGACACCATATATTTT. Encoded protein: CASSESIGDTIYF. This rearrangement joins TRBV10-2 to TRBJ1-3; D is uncertain. Germline V lookup: CDR1 WSHSY, CDR2 SAAADI. Trimming cost V 0 bases and J 8 bases, with 8 bases left between them. The CDR3 covers 13 residues.